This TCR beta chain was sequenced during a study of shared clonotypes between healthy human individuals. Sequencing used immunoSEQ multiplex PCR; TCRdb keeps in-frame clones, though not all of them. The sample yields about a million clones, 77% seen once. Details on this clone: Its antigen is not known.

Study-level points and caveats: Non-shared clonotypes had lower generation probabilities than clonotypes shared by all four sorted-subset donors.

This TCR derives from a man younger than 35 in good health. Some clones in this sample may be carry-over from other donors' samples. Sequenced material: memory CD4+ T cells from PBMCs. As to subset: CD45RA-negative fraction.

The CDR3 reads CASTLRASLNEKLFF. CDR3 nucleotide sequence: TGTGCCAGCACTCTTAGGGCCAGCCTGAATGAAAAACTGTTTTTT. The chain has TRBV28 and TRBJ1-4; no reliable D call. Looked up from germline, CDR1 is MDHEN and CDR2 is SYDVKM. The CDR3 length is 15 residues. Trimming shortened V by 7 bases and J by 5 bases, and 17 bases separated the two germline ends.